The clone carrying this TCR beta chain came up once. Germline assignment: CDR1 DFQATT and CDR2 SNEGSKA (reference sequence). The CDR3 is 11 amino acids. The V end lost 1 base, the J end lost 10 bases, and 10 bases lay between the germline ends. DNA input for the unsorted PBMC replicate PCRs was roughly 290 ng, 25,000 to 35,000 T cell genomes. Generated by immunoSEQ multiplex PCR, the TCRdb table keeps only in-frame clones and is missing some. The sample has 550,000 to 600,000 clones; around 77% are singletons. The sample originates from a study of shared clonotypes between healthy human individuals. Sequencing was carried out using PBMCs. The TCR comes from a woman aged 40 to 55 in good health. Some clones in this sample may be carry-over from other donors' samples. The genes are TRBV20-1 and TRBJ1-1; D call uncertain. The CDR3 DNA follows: TGCAGTGCTAGAGCCCTAGGCCTAGCTTTCTTT. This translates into CSARALGLAFF.